Presented here are 12 T cell receptor beta chains from one specimen sequenced in a study of low-dose radiotherapy and immunotherapy resistance in tumors. Time point in this sample: after trial treatment. Treatment given: LDRT plus nivolumab, ipilimumab, low-dose cyclophosphamide and aspirin (RACIN trial). Primers used for first-strand cDNA, a TRAV- and TRBV-specific set, covered both alpha and beta chains. The authors amplified TCRs for 20 PCR cycles with a constant-region primer and a V-primer adapter. From the reads, TCRdb called clonotypes with MiXCR, one entry per CDR3 protein. The sample carries some 100,000 distinct CDR3 sequences, 20% to 25% recorded once. The sequences come from PBMCs, collected after low-dose radiotherapy plus immunotherapy. These TCRs come from a female donor with ovarian cancer.

This clonotype was recorded many times. The chain uses TRBV6-2 or TRBV6-3 and TRBJ2-2, with D unresolved. Germline CDR1 MNHEY, CDR2 SVGEGT. The length of the CDR3 is 14 residues. Trimming stripped 1 base from V and 5 bases from J, with 8 bases between. In nucleotides, the CDR3 is TGTGCCAGCAGTTACTTAAGGAGAACCGGGGAGCTGTTTTTT. Its protein is CASSYLRRTGELFF.

A remark on this clonotype: The DNA is left out, because the CDR3 cannot be placed on it with certainty; the CDR3 is given as TCRdb lists it. The J gene is TRBJ2-2, the V gene TRBV7-2; the table's D call, TRBD1, has no DNA check behind it. Germline CDR1 SGHTA, CDR2 FQGNSA. From its first to its last residue, the CDR3 has 16 amino acids. The CDR3 sequence is CASSLVTNTGELFFFF.

Of note for this clonotype: A much larger clonotype is one base distant, so this may be a read error. V gene TRBV29-1 combines with J gene TRBJ2-3; a possible D gene is TRBD1 (6 bases). Germline lookup yields CDR1 SQVTM and CDR2 ANQGSEA. This CDR3 contains 12 residues. In DNA form, the CDR3 reads TGCAGCGTTGTCCGACAGGCAGATACGCGGTATTTT. It encodes CSVVRQADTRYF.

This chain connects TRBV6-2 or TRBV6-3 to TRBJ2-1; 13 bases align to TRBD2. V lost 2 bases to trimming and J lost 2 bases; unmatched junction nucleotides: 3. The CDR3 covers 17 residues. Germline V lookup: CDR1 MNHEY, CDR2 SVGEGT. DNA of the CDR3: TGTGCCAGCAGTTACCTACTAGCGGGAGGGCCCTACAATGAGCAGTTCTTC. It encodes CASSYLLAGGPYNEQFF.

This clonotype was seen repeatedly, ten times or more. The chain couples TRBV13 to TRBJ2-3; D unclear. CDR3 length: 13 residues. The germline V gene encodes CDR1 PRHDT and CDR2 FYEKMQ (reference sequence). V gave up 8 bases and J gave up 5 bases, with 14 bases separating them. CDR3 sequence: CASLYGRRDTQYF. CDR3 nucleotide sequence: TGTGCCAGCTTATATGGCCGACGAGATACGCAGTATTTT.

This clonotype was seen ten or more times. The chain recombines TRBV4-1 with TRBJ1-2; D unresolved. The germline V gene encodes CDR1 MGHRA and CDR2 YSYEKL. V was pared by 1 base and J by 2 bases, with 11 bases between. CDR3 length: 15 amino acids. Here the CDR3 reads CASSQGLEQNYGYTF. CDR3 coding DNA: TGCGCCAGCAGCCAAGGGCTAGAACAGAACTATGGCTACACCTTC.

This rearrangement joins TRBV5-6 to TRBJ2-2; D is unresolved. The CDR3 spans 12 residues. Germline CDR1 is SGHDT and CDR2 is YYEEEE. V lost 6 bases and J lost 6, with 9 bases in between. CDR3 in amino acids: CASTLKAGELFF. Written as DNA, the CDR3 is TGTGCCAGCACCCTAAAGGCCGGGGAGCTGTTTTTT.

This clonotype occurred many times. This rearrangement joins TRBV5-4 to TRBJ1-3, with D maybe TRBD1 (6 bases). The V and J ends lost 0 bases and 4 bases respectively, with 14 bases between them. The CDR3 totals 16 residues. Germline CDR1 SGHNT, CDR2 YYREEE (reference sequence). The CDR3 sequence: CASSLDGGLRGNTIYF. The CDR3 DNA sequence: TGTGCCAGCAGCTTGGATGGGGGGCTAAGGGGAAACACCATATATTTT.

Many counts were recorded for this clonotype. The chain joins TRBV6-2 or TRBV6-3 to TRBJ1-2; D perhaps matches TRBD1 (6 bases). Germline loops: CDR1 MNHEY, CDR2 SVGEGT. There are 13 residues in the CDR3. V lost 6 bases and J 4 bases, leaving 12 bases between the germline ends. The CDR3 loop reads CASRNGGGYGYTF. CDR3 sequence (DNA): TGTGCCAGCAGGAACGGGGGCGGCTATGGCTACACCTTC.

This clonotype appeared a single time. V is TRBV28 and J is TRBJ2-3; 10 nucleotides agree with TRBD1. This CDR3 is 16 amino acids long. Trimming cost V 5 bases and J 2 bases; bases outside gene matches: 7. CDR1 and CDR2 from the germline V gene are MDHEN and SYDVKM. The CDR3 spells CASSTPGTGATDTQYF. The CDR3, as DNA: TGTGCCAGCAGTACGCCCGGGACAGGGGCCACAGATACGCAGTATTTT.

The sample holds many counts of this clonotype. This CDR3 reads CASSFPTGELFF. As DNA, the CDR3 is TGTGCCAGCAGTTTTCCCACCGGGGAGCTGTTTTTT. This chain connects TRBV12-3 or TRBV12-4 to TRBJ2-2; D uncertain. The CDR3 has 12 amino acids. V was shortened by 3 bases and J by 4 bases, with 3 bases between the two germline ends.

This clonotype was counted ten times or more. V gene TRBV9 combines with J gene TRBJ1-4, with D tentatively TRBD1 (6 bases). The CDR3 spans 18 residues. The germline V gene encodes CDR1 SGDLS and CDR2 YYNGEE. V dropped 0 bases and J dropped 3 bases, with 18 bases sitting between them. Written as DNA, the CDR3 is TGTGCCAGCAGCGTAGCTGGGCAGGGGAGAGGGTCTAATGAAAAACTGTTTTTT. It codes for CASSVAGQGRGSNEKLFF.